What follows describes a single T cell receptor beta chain. These data originate in a study of T cell responses to AZD1222 COVID-19 vaccine. The assay was immunoSEQ multiplex PCR, and TCRdb's table has in-frame clones only and misses some. This sample carries some 170,000 clones, about 88% of them seen once, and the ten largest clones take approximately 1.8%. CDR1 is ENHRY, CDR2 SYGVKD, per germline. V trimming: 6 bases; J trimming: 1 base; junction bases outside the gene matches: 3. This CDR3 is built from 14 residues. The chain links TRBV10-3 to TRBJ1-5; 7 bases agree with TRBD1. This TCR derives from an adult in good health. The sample in question was peripheral blood, obtained on day 0 of AZD1222 vaccination. CDR3 sequence: CAISDRASNQPQHF. Written as DNA, the CDR3 is TGTGCCATCAGCGACAGGGCGAGCAATCAGCCCCAGCATTTT.